The 16 T cell receptor beta chains below all came from one sample that was sequenced in a study of blood T cell repertoires in COVID-19. Profiled with immunoSEQ multiplex PCR; TCRdb holds only in-frame clones, not every one. This repertoire shows fewer than 150,000 clones, 85% to 90% found once; its top ten account for about 4.3%. Material: peripheral blood. The receptors here all came from a human donor in a cohort sampled during active COVID-19.

This chain links TRBV10-3 with TRBJ2-1; TRBD2 matches 11 bases. Germline V gene sequence: CDR1 ENHRY, CDR2 SYGVKD. The CDR3 loop spans 15 amino acids. V shed 5 bases, J shed 6 bases, and the junction held 6 bases outside the gene matches. The DNA of the CDR3 is TGTGCCATCAGTTTAGCGGGAGGGCCTGGCAATGAGCAGTTCTTC. Protein product: CAISLAGGPGNEQFF.

CDR3 loop: CASSQERGIAGVIGELFF. The CDR3 DNA is TGCGCCAGCAGCCAAGAAAGGGGCATAGCGGGAGTAATCGGGGAGCTGTTTTTT. V gene TRBV4-3 combines with J gene TRBJ2-2, with 9 bases that match TRBD2. CDR3 size: 18 residues. With V trimmed by 0 bases and J by 7 bases, 12 bases remained unmatched. Looked up from germline, CDR1 is LGHNA and CDR2 is YSLEER.

J is TRBJ1-2 and V is TRBV12-3 or TRBV12-4; the D is unclear. The V and J ends lost 1 base and 4 bases respectively, with 7 bases between them. The CDR3 loop spans 13 amino acids. CDR3 region: CASSLVGGYGYTF. In DNA form, the CDR3 reads TGTGCCAGCAGTTTAGTTGGAGGCTATGGCTACACCTTC.

The J gene is TRBJ2-1, the V gene TRBV18, with 15 bases that match TRBD2. Germline V gives CDR1 KGHSH, CDR2 LQKENI. V shed 4 bases, J shed 3 bases, and the junction held 16 bases outside the gene matches. CDR3 length: 21 residues. CDR3 in amino acids: CASSRLSGTSGRRTGYNEQFF. CDR3 nucleotides: TGTGCCAGCTCACGGCTCTCCGGGACTAGCGGGAGGAGGACAGGCTACAATGAGCAGTTCTTC.

This clone appeared once. The chain employs TRBV7-6 and TRBJ1-1, with 7 bases identical to TRBD1. The CDR3 sequence is 13 residues long. V gave up 1 base and J gave up 7 bases; unmatched junction bases: 3. Germline loops: CDR1 SGHVS, CDR2 FNYEAQ. The CDR3 is CASSLGRGSEAFF. The CDR3 nucleotides are TGTGCCAGCAGCTTAGGCAGGGGGAGTGAAGCTTTCTTT. Complete variable domain (other parts from reference TRBV7-6 and TRBJ1-1): GAGVSQSPRYKVTKRGQDVALRCDPISGHVSLYWYRQALGQGPEFLTYFNYEAQQDKSGLPNDRFSAERPEGSISTLTIQRTEQRDSAMYRCASSLGRGSEAFFGQGTRLTVV.

This clone was counted a single time. The V and J genes are TRBV5-1 and TRBJ2-7, with D tentatively TRBD1 (6 bases). V lost 1 base to trimming and J lost 0 bases, with 8 bases between them. The germline V gene encodes CDR1 SGHRS and CDR2 YFSETQ. The length of the CDR3 is 14 residues. CDR3 nucleotides: TGCGCCAGCAGCTTGAACAGGGACTCCTACGAGCAGTACGTC. This translates into CASSLNRDSYEQYV.

This clone has a single count. The J gene is TRBJ2-1, the V gene TRBV10-1, with D unresolved. The germline V and J ends were trimmed by 4 bases and 8 bases, with 9 bases remaining between them. CDR1 and CDR2 (germline): WNHNN, SYGVQD (reference sequence). This CDR3 contains 12 residues. CDR3: CASSVTEDEQFF. For the CDR3, the DNA is TGCGCCAGCAGTGTAACCGAGGATGAGCAGTTCTTC.

The chain recombines TRBV18 with TRBJ2-1; a possible D gene is TRBD2 (6 bases). Germline V CDR1 and CDR2: KGHSH, LQKENI. The CDR3 extends over 15 amino acids. V lost 3 bases and J lost 4, with 13 bases in between. CDR3 nucleotide sequence: TGTGCCAGCTCACCGATATCCAGCGGGTACAATGAGCAGTTCTTC. It codes for CASSPISSGYNEQFF.

This rearrangement joins TRBV7-8 to TRBJ2-3, with 7 bases matching TRBD2. Trimming cost V 1 base and J 2 bases; bases outside gene matches: 12. CDR3 length equals 18 residues. Germline CDR1 reads SGHVS; CDR2 reads FQNEAQ. CDR3 sequence reads: CASSLVMSSSGHTDTQYF. The CDR3 DNA sequence: TGTGCCAGCAGCTTAGTAATGTCGTCTAGCGGTCACACAGATACGCAGTATTTT.

The CDR3 region has the DNA TGTGCCAGCAGTACAGGGGCAGCAGGTAGCACTGAAGCTTTCTTT. Protein sequence: CASSTGAAGSTEAFF. The V call is TRBV9, the J call TRBJ1-1; TRBD1 matches 7 bases. Germline trimming cut 5 bases from V and 4 bases from J; bases unmatched to any gene: 11. The CDR3 is made up of 15 amino acids. CDR1 and CDR2 (germline): SGDLS, YYNGEE.

This chain links TRBV3-1 (or the pseudogene TRBV3-2) with TRBJ2-5; perhaps TRBD1 as D (5 bases). Germline lookup yields CDR1 LGHDT and CDR2 YNNKEL (reference sequence). Trimming shortened V by 0 bases and J by 1 base, and 18 bases separated the two germline ends. CDR3 length equals 18 residues. CDR3 DNA: TGTGCCAGCAGCCAAGAAGGGGATCTGGAGCGCCGCCAAGAGACCCAGTACTTC. Protein: CASSQEGDLERRQETQYF.

This chain joins TRBV4-1 and TRBJ2-7; TRBD1 matches 8 bases. V shed 2 bases, J shed 1 base, and the junction held 7 bases outside the gene matches. The CDR3 consists of 16 residues. The germline CDR1 and CDR2 sequences are MGHRA and YSYEKL. CDR3 in DNA: TGCGCCAGCAGCCAAACGCACAGGACAGGGTCCTACGAGCAGTACTTC. It specifies CASSQTHRTGSYEQYF.

The rearrangement uses TRBV19 and TRBJ1-1, with a weak D call TRBD1 (6 bases). Germline CDR1 reads LNHDA; CDR2 reads SQIVND (reference sequence). Deletions cut 5 bases from V and 3 bases from J, with 10 bases between. The CDR3 has 13 residues. For the CDR3, the DNA is TGTGCCAGTAGTCAGGGGATGGACACTGAAGCTTTCTTT. As protein: CASSQGMDTEAFF.

The genes are TRBV12-3 or TRBV12-4 and TRBJ1-6, with 9 positions matching TRBD1. This CDR3 comprises 12 residues. Unmatched junction bases numbered 7, after V lost 6 bases and J lost 16 bases. CDR3 DNA: TGTGCCAGCAGCCTCTCGACAGGGGGTCTCCACTTT. It translates to CASSLSTGGLHF.

The CDR3, as DNA: TGTGCCAGCAGTTATGGCAGGGGGCTCGGCGGCAATCAGCCCCAGCATTTT. Its translation is CASSYGRGLGGNQPQHF. This sequence joins TRBV6-2 or TRBV6-3 and TRBJ1-5, with 8 positions matching TRBD1. The CDR3 length is 17 residues. Looked up from germline, CDR1 is MNHEY and CDR2 is SVGEGT. Trimming at V came to 3 bases and at J to 2 bases, leaving 9 bases not matched to a gene.

The V and J genes are TRBV7-2 and TRBJ1-3, with D unresolved. Trimming shortened V by 0 bases and J by 0 bases, and 9 bases separated the two germline ends. This CDR3 comprises 16 residues. The germline gives CDR1 SGHTA, CDR2 FQGNSA. CDR3 DNA: TGTGCCAGCAGCTTAGCGCCGTTGAGCTCTGGAAACACCATATATTTT. Protein product: CASSLAPLSSGNTIYF. Looking up the rest from reference TRBV7-2 and TRBJ1-3 gives the full variable domain: GAGVSQSPSNKVTEKGKDVELRCDPISGHTALYWYRQSLGQGLEFLIYFQGNSAPDKSGLPSDRFSAERTGGSVSTLTIQRTQQEDSAVYLCASSLAPLSSGNTIYFGEGSWLTVV.